This is a list of T cell receptor beta chains from one sample in a study of OX40 agonist ivuxolimab in advanced cancers. TCRdb keeps only in-frame clones here, not all; method: immunoSEQ multiplex PCR. This table holds approximately 76,000 clones, 85% to 90% found once. This specimen was CD4+ or CD8+ T cells sorted from blood, taken in a trial of the OX40 agonist ivuxolimab. These receptors came from an adult with an advanced solid tumor such as melanoma, head and neck, liver or kidney cancer. The CDR3 runs from the conserved cysteine through the conserved F or W. The order of the fields is D gene, V gene, J gene, CDR3 DNA, CDR3 protein. D genes are given only for firm matches.

D gene: TRBD1; V gene: TRBV7-2; J gene: TRBJ2-7; CDR3 DNA: TGTGCCAGCAGCCGAGGCACAGGGGCCTACTACGAGCAGTACTTC; CDR3 protein: CASSRGTGAYYEQYF
D gene: NA; V gene: TRBV11-3; J gene: TRBJ2-3; CDR3 DNA: TGTGCCAGCAGCAGGGGTCGGCGGGGAAGCACAGATACGCAGTATTTT; CDR3 protein: CASSRGRRGSTDTQYF
D gene: NA; V gene: TRBV4-1; J gene: TRBJ2-1; CDR3 DNA: TGCGCCAGCAGCCAAGGGATGAGGGGCCGTTACAATGAGCAGTTCTTC; CDR3 protein: CASSQGMRGRYNEQFF
D gene: TRBD1; V gene: TRBV28; J gene: TRBJ2-7; CDR3 DNA: TGTGCCAGCAGTGGAGACAGGGGTTCGCCCTACGAGCAGTACTTC; CDR3 protein: CASSGDRGSPYEQYF
D gene: NA; V gene: TRBV28; J gene: TRBJ1-3; CDR3 DNA: TGTGCCAGCAGAATTACAGGCTCTGGAAACACCATATATTTT; CDR3 protein: CASRITGSGNTIYF
D gene: NA; V gene: TRBV28; J gene: TRBJ1-2; CDR3 DNA: TGTGCCAGCACCCCTCGGACGGGCGGCTACACCTTC; CDR3 protein: CASTPRTGGYTF
D gene: TRBD1; V gene: TRBV28; J gene: TRBJ1-4; CDR3 DNA: TGTGCCAGCAGTTTGGGTCAGGGGGATGAAAAACTGTTTTTT; CDR3 protein: CASSLGQGDEKLFF
D gene: TRBD1; V gene: TRBV7-2; J gene: TRBJ2-7; CDR3 DNA: TGTGCCAGCGGGACAGGGCAGTTAGGGTCTTACGAGCAGTACTTC; CDR3 protein: CASGTGQLGSYEQYF
D gene: NA; V gene: TRBV7-8; J gene: TRBJ2-4; CDR3 DNA: TGTGCCAGCAGCTTAGGACAGGCCAAAAACATTCAGTACTTC; CDR3 protein: CASSLGQAKNIQYF
D gene: NA; V gene: TRBV28; J gene: TRBJ1-2; CDR3 DNA: TGTGCCAGCAGTTTTTCCCCCGGACAGACCTATGGCTACACCTTC; CDR3 protein: CASSFSPGQTYGYTF
D gene: TRBD1; V gene: TRBV28; J gene: TRBJ1-5; CDR3 DNA: TGTGCCAGCAGTCCTGGGACAGCGCCTCGGTTTCAGCCCCAGCATTTT; CDR3 protein: CASSPGTAPRFQPQHF
D gene: TRBD2; V gene: TRBV18; J gene: TRBJ2-3; CDR3 DNA: TGTGCCAGCTCGCAAACTAGCGGCGGGGATACGCAGTATTTT; CDR3 protein: CASSQTSGGDTQYF
D gene: NA; V gene: TRBV4-3; J gene: TRBJ2-1; CDR3 DNA: TGCGCCAGCAGCCAAGATCCAGGGCAGAGCTACAATGAGCAGTTCTTC; CDR3 protein: CASSQDPGQSYNEQFF
D gene: TRBD1; V gene: TRBV7-2; J gene: TRBJ2-4; CDR3 DNA: TGTGCCAGCAGCCAGGGACAGCTAAACATTCAGTACTTC; CDR3 protein: CASSQGQLNIQYF